One and the same sample provided the 5 T cell receptor beta chains below, sequenced in a study of CD8 T cells in Susac syndrome. Random hexamers were used to reverse transcribe roughly 0.45 to 1 ug of RNA. TCRdb independently ran MiXCR on the immunoSEQ multiplex PCR reads; one entry per CDR3 protein. The table includes 100,000 to 150,000 distinct CDR3 sequences, about 95% detected once. Sequenced material: CD8+ T cells from PBMCs. The source is a human donor with Susac syndrome.

The chain links TRBV7-9 to TRBJ1-1; D is unresolved. V dropped 4 bases and J dropped 9 bases, with 9 bases sitting between them. Germline CDR1 SEHNR, CDR2 FQNEAQ (reference sequence). This CDR3 region has 11 residues. Here the CDR3 reads CASSSLIKAFF. The CDR3 bases are TGTGCCAGCAGCTCGTTAATCAAAGCTTTCTTT.

This chain joins TRBV7-9 and TRBJ2-7; 10 bases match TRBD1. This CDR3 is built from 15 residues. Germline CDR1 SEHNR, CDR2 FQNEAQ (reference sequence). Losses at the gene ends were 3 bases for V and 4 bases for J; bases not matched to a gene: 6. The CDR3 nucleotides read TGTGCCAGCAGCTTTCGGACAGGGGGGACTTACGAGCAGTACTTC. This sequence encodes CASSFRTGGTYEQYF.

V and J are TRBV20-1 and TRBJ2-7; 10 bases are a match to TRBD2. The CDR3 is made up of 14 amino acids. Looked up from germline, CDR1 is DFQATT and CDR2 is SNEGSKA (reference sequence). Trimming removed 4 bases from V and 5 bases from J; junction bases left unmatched: 8. The CDR3: CSANQGLAWDEQYF. CDR3 coding DNA: TGCAGTGCTAATCAGGGACTAGCGTGGGACGAGCAGTACTTC.

V usage is TRBV19 and J usage is TRBJ2-7; D might be TRBD1 or TRBD2, each matching 5 bases. The CDR3 contains 14 residues. Trimming shortened V by 5 bases and J by 4 bases, and 15 bases separated the two germline ends. CDR1 is LNHDA, CDR2 SQIVND, per germline (reference sequence). The CDR3 is CASSPGTELYEQYF. The CDR3 region has the DNA TGTGCCAGTAGTCCTGGGACGGAACTTTACGAGCAGTACTTC.

V gene TRBV20-1 combines with J gene TRBJ2-1, with a possible D match to TRBD1 (6 bases). Germline V gives CDR1 DFQATT, CDR2 SNEGSKA (reference sequence). The CDR3 is 14 amino acids. V was clipped by 4 bases and J by 8 bases, with 18 bases between them. The DNA of the CDR3 is TGCAGTGCTAAGGGGGTGAAGGGGGTAGATGAGCAGTTCTTC. Its protein product is CSAKGVKGVDEQFF.